The rows below give T cell receptor beta chains drawn from one sample of a study of CD8+ T cells in alopecia areata. Clones were read by immunoSEQ multiplex PCR, and TCRdb kept only the in-frame ones, dropping some. The sample carries some 150,000 clones, around 71% recorded once. Sequencing used CD8+ T cells sorted from blood, obtained at week 0. Source of these receptors: a human donor with alopecia areata. CDR3s include the opening cysteine and the closing phenylalanine or tryptophan.

v_gene: TRBV27
j_gene: TRBJ1-4
CDR3aa: CASSYSDRVGEKLFF

v_gene: TRBV19
j_gene: TRBJ1-5
CDR3aa: CASSQGSQPQHF

v_gene: TRBV30
j_gene: TRBJ1-2
CDR3aa: CACQTWTGTGYTF

v_gene: TRBV27
j_gene: TRBJ2-7
CDR3aa: CASSGLREAGESYEQYF

v_gene: TRBV7-2
j_gene: TRBJ2-7
CDR3aa: CASSLGGSEQYF

v_gene: TRBV29-1
j_gene: TRBJ2-2
CDR3aa: CSVELRTTPDGELFF

v_gene: TRBV6-1
j_gene: TRBJ2-7
CDR3aa: CASSDRQGGYEQYF

v_gene: TRBV13
j_gene: TRBJ2-1
CDR3aa: CASSPTGWDEQFF

v_gene: TRBV29-1
j_gene: TRBJ2-3
CDR3aa: CSVERGVADTQYF

v_gene: TRBV6-5
j_gene: TRBJ2-3
CDR3aa: CASSYGQGAVDTQYF